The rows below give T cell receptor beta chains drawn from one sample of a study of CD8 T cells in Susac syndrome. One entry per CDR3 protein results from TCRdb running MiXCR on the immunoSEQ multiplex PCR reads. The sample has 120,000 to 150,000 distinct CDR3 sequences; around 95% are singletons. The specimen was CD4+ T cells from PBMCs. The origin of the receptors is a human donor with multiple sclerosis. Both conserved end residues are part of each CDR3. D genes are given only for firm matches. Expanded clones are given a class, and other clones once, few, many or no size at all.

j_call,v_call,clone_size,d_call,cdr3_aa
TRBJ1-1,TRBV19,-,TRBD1,CASSKDRGLNTEAFF
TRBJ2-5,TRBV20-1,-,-,CSARFRETQYF
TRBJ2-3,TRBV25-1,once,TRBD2,CASRRTSGVEDTQYF
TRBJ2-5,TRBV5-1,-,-,CASSLVSTPETQYF
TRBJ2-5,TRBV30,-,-,CAWSVRTGRETQYF
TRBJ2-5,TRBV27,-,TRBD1,CASGSDRGKTQYF
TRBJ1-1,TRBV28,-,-,CASSFRQQYTEAFF
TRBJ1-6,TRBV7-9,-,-,CASSSRGGATPLHF
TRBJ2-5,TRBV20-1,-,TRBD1,CSASEPRGQKTQYF
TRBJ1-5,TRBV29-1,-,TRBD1,CSAGQGAGQPQHF
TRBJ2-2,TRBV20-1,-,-,CSARPWMNTGELFF
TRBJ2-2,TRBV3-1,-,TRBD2,CASSQGVGSGRNTGELFF
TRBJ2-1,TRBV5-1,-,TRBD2,CASSSPGPGGEQFF
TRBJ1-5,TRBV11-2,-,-,CASSPAAGNQPQHF
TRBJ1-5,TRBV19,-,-,CASTPQGGTNQPQHF
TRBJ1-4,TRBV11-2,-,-,CASSFGQPNEKLFF
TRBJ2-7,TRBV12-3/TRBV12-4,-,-,CASSSINSQGKYF
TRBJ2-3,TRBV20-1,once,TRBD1,CSARETGAGPTQYF
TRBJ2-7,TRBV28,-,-,CASRLAPPNEQYF
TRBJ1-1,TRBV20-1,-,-,CSASAGTRNTEAFF
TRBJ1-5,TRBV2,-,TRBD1,CASSGDRGGQPQHF
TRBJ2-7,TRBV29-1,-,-,CSVDVGPYEQYF
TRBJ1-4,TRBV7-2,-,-,CASSLYSLNEKLFF
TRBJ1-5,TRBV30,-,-,CAASQGDSNQPQHF
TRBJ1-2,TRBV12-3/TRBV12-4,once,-,CASSAGVFGYTF
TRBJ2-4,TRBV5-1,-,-,CASSLDTGQGGEKYF
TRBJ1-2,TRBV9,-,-,CASSQPGDYGYTF
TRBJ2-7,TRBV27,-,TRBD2,CASKGLAAVGRYEQYF
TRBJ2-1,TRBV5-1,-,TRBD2,CASSQLRTSGRINEQFF
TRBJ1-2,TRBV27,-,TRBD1,CASSPDRDRYYGYTF
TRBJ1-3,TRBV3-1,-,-,CASAQHSGNTIYF
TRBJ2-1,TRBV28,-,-,CASSFHGTHNEQFF
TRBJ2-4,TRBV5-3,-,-,CARSLPPAKNIQYF
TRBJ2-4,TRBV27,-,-,CASSSPGGAKNIQYF
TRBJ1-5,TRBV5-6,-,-,CASSPGPGDQPQHF
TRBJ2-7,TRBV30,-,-,CAWSDGGSIYEQYF
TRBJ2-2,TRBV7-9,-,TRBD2,CASSLIHGAGDTGELFF
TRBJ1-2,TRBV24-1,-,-,CATSDSGTYFKGGYTF
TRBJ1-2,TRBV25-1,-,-,CASTKASNYGYTF
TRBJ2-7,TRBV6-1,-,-,CASGAGGGIYEQYF
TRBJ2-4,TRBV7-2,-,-,CASSEAGKNIQYF
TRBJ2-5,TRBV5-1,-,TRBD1,CASNQGTDRETQYF
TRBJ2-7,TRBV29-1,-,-,CSVGKGSSYEQYF
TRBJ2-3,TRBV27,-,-,CASSFWRGPGTDTQYF
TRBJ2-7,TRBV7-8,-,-,CASSFLVLSYEQYF
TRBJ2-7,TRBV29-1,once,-,CSVVTHPRVEQYF
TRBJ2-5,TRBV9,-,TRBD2,CASSVGEGLAGETQYF
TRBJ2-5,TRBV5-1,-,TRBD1,CASSSGTVGETQYF
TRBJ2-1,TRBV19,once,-,CASSGRSGTSYNEQFF
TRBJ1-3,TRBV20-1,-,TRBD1,CSARETRDRVKVGGNTIYF
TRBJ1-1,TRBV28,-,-,CASISSLNTEAFF
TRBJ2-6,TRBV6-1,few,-,CASNRAGANVLTF
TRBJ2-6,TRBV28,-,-,CASSLRGSSGANVLTF
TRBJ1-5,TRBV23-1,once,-,CASKGVQPQHF
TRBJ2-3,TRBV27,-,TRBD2,CASSLVPGRSPGGTQYF